This T cell receptor (beta chain) was captured in a study of blood T cells in healthy people across ages. The study, taken as a whole, reports: Older age coincided with a roughly linear decline in TCR beta diversity per million T cells. The unsorted PBMCs prevented any conclusive comparison of naive versus antigen-experienced cells.

Through a sample-barcoded 5' primer and a J-beta primer mix, a second PCR was run for 7 to 11 cycles. TCRdb reanalysed the 5' RACE reads using MiXCR and keeps one entry per CDR3 protein. The sample carries some 1 million distinct CDR3 sequences, 35% to 50% recorded once. Each of the donors had 9 to 10 milliliters of peripheral blood drawn into EDTA-treated Vacutainer tubes. There were at least 5 micrograms of total RNA extracted from every sample. Turning to this clonotype: Its antigen is still unknown.

V was pared by 3 bases and J by 4 bases, with 16 bases between. CDR3 length: 16 amino acids. Sequenced sample: blood. This clonotype was obtained from a woman aged 60 to 75 in good health. V gene TRBV12-3 or TRBV12-4 combines with J gene TRBJ2-1, with D unclear. The CDR3: CASSLRPHAGYNEQFF. CDR3 coding DNA: TGTGCCAGCAGTTTGAGGCCTCATGCCGGTTACAATGAGCAGTTCTTC.